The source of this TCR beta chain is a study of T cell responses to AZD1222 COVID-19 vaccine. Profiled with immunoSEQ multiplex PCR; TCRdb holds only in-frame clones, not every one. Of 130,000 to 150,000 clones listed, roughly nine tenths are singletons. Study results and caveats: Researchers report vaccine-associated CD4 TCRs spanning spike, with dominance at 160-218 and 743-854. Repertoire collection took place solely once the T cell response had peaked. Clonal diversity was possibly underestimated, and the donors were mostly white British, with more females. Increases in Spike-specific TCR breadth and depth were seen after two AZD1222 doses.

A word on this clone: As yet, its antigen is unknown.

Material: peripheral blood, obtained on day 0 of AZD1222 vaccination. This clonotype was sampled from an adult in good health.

This CDR3 is CASSALDNPGELFF. The CDR3 DNA follows: TGTGCCAGCAGTGCTCTTGACAATCCGGGGGAGCTGTTTTTT. The V and J genes are TRBV6-4 and TRBJ2-2, with D unresolved. Trimming took 4 bases from V and 8 from J, leaving 14 bases between them. This CDR3 spans 14 amino acids. In germline, CDR1 is MRHNA, CDR2 SNTAGT.